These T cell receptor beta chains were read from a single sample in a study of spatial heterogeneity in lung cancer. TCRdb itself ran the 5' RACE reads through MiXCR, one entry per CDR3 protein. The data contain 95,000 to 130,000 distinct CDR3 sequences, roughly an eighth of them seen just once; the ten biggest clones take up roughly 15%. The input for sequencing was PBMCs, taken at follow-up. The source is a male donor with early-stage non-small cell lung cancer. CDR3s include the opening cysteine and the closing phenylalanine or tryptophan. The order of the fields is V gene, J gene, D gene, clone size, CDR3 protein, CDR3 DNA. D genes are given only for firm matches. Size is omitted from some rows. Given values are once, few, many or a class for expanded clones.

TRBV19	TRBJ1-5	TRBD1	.	CASRSGQGNQPQHF	TGTGCCAGTAGATCTGGACAGGGTAATCAGCCCCAGCATTTT
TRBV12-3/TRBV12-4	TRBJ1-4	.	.	CASSLAGTKEKLFF	TGTGCCAGCAGTTTAGCCGGGACGAAGGAAAAACTGTTTTTT
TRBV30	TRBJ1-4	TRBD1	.	CAWSPSGTGGGKLFF	TGTGCCTGGAGTCCCTCCGGGACAGGGGGCGGAAAACTGTTTTTT
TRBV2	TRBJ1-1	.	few	CASSSLGGTEAFF	TGTGCCAGCAGTTCTTTAGGGGGCACTGAAGCTTTCTTT
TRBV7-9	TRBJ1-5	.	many	CASSLGSGNQPQHF	TGTGCCAGCAGCTTAGGGTCAGGGAATCAGCCCCAGCATTTT
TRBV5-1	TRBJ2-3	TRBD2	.	CASSSGLAGAFTDTQYF	TGCGCCAGCAGCTCGGGACTAGCGGGGGCCTTCACAGATACGCAGTATTTT
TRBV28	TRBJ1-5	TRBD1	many	CASSSGQGNNQPQHF	TGTGCCAGCAGTTCGGGACAGGGTAACAATCAGCCCCAGCATTTT
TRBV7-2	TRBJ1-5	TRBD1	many	CASSFQGDSNQPQHF	TGTGCCAGCAGCTTCCAGGGGGATAGCAATCAGCCCCAGCATTTT
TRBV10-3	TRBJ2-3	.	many	CAISEAGFSTDTQYF	TGTGCCATCAGTGAAGCCGGGTTTAGCACAGATACGCAGTATTTT
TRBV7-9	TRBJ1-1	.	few	CASTRNNLNTEAFF	TGTGCCAGCACAAGGAACAATTTGAACACTGAAGCTTTCTTT
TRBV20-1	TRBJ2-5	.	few	CSAGAELTETQYF	TGCAGTGCCGGGGCCGAGTTAACAGAGACCCAGTACTTC
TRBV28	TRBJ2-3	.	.	CASSFPGGDTQYF	TGTGCCAGCAGTTTTCCAGGGGGGGATACGCAGTATTTT
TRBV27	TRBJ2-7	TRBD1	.	CASRRYSGTGGPYEQYF	TGTGCCAGCCGGCGCTATTCCGGGACAGGGGGCCCCTACGAGCAGTACTTC
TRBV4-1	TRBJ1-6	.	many	CASSQEPPQVPSPLHF	TGCGCCAGCAGCCAAGAACCCCCTCAGGTGCCTTCACCCCTCCACTTT
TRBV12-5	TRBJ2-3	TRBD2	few	CASGPTTAGGLHTQYF	TGTGCTAGTGGTCCAACCACAGCGGGGGGCCTCCATACGCAGTATTTT